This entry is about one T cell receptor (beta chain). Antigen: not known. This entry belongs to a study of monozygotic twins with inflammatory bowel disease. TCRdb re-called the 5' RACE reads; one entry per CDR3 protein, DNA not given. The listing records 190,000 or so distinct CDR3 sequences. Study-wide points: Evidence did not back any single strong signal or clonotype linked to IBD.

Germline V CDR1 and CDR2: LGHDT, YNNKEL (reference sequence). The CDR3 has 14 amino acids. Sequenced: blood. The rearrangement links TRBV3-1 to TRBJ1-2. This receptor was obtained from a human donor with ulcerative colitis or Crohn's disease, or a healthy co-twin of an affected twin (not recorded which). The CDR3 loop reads CASSPTHGLYGYTF.